Shown below are 23 T cell receptor beta chains from a single sample sequenced in a study of shared clonotypes between healthy human individuals. Profiled with immunoSEQ multiplex PCR; TCRdb holds only in-frame clones, not every one. This sample has 2 million to 2.5 million clones, with more than 80% found just once. Sequencing was performed on naive CD4+ T cells from PBMCs. Subset defined: CD45RA+ positively selected. Every receptor here comes from a man aged 18 to 35 in good health. Some clones in this sample may be carry-over from other donors' samples.

The chain links TRBV4-2 to TRBJ2-2; D ambiguous. The length of the CDR3 is 12 residues. Germline CDR1 is LGHNA and CDR2 is YNFKEQ. The V end lost 2 bases, the J end lost 10 bases, and 8 bases lay between the germline ends. DNA for the CDR3: TGTGCCAGCAGCCAAAATAGTCCGGAGCTGTTTTTT. As protein: CASSQNSPELFF.

The V gene is TRBV2, the J gene TRBJ2-7; D possibly corresponds to TRBD2 (7 bases). This CDR3 region has 15 residues. V gave up 6 bases and J gave up 0 bases, with 15 bases separating them. The germline V gene has CDR1 SNHLY and CDR2 FYNNEI. In DNA form, the CDR3 reads TGTGCCAGCAGCGACGGGGGGCGCCGCTCCTACGAGCAGTACTTC. Amino acids: CASSDGGRRSYEQYF. Full variable domain (missing parts from reference TRBV2 and TRBJ2-7): EPEVTQTPSHQVTQMGQEVILRCVPISNHLYFYWYRQILGQKVEFLVSFYNNEISEKSEIFDDQFSVERPDGSNFTLKIRSTKLEDSAMYFCASSDGGRRSYEQYFGPGTRLTVT.

CDR3 region: CASSLLRTTYEQYF. The CDR3 DNA reads TGCGCCAGCAGCTTATTAAGGACTACCTACGAGCAGTACTTC. The chain links TRBV5-1 to TRBJ2-7; a weak D match, TRBD2 (6 bases). V was trimmed by 2 bases and J by 2 bases, leaving 11 bases between them. The CDR3 totals 14 residues. Germline V gives CDR1 SGHRS, CDR2 YFSETQ.

The chain links TRBV20-1 to TRBJ1-1; perhaps TRBD1 as D (6 bases). V lost 6 bases and J lost 6, with 11 bases in between. The CDR3 consists of 11 residues. In germline, CDR1 is DFQATT, CDR2 SNEGSKA (reference sequence). The CDR3 DNA reads as TGCAGTGCACAGGGTTCATCTGAAGCTTTCTTT. It encodes CSAQGSSEAFF.

The chain joins TRBV6-1 to TRBJ1-2; tentatively, D is TRBD1 (5 bases). V was shortened by 6 bases and J by 8 bases, with 16 bases between the two germline ends. The CDR3 sequence is 13 residues long. The germline V gene has CDR1 MNHNS and CDR2 SASEGT. In DNA form, the CDR3 reads TGTGCCAGCAGCCCCCGGGACCCATGGGGCTACACCTTC. Amino acid sequence: CASSPRDPWGYTF.

J is TRBJ1-5 and V is TRBV28, with TRBD1 identical over 7 bases. CDR3 length equals 18 residues. CDR1 and CDR2 (germline): MDHEN, SYDVKM. Trimming took 5 bases from V and 2 from J; bases not matched to a gene: 15. The CDR3: CASSARTGSAVGNQPQHF. In nucleotides, the CDR3 is TGTGCCAGCAGTGCCAGGACAGGATCCGCGGTGGGCAATCAGCCCCAGCATTTT.

The chain couples TRBV2 to TRBJ2-2; D ambiguous. Trimming pared 7 bases from V and 6 bases from J, leaving 12 bases between. The CDR3 is 13 amino acids. Per the germline V gene, CDR1 is SNHLY and CDR2 is FYNNEI. CDR3 DNA sequence: TGTGCCAGCAACAACTTTGGGTCCGGGGAGCTGTTTTTT. Its translation is CASNNFGSGELFF.

Details on this clone: This sample includes further DNA sequences coding for the same CDR3. The chain uses TRBV5-1 and TRBJ2-7; 9 nucleotides agree with TRBD1. This CDR3 spans 14 amino acids. The germline gives CDR1 SGHRS, CDR2 YFSETQ. V trimming: 3 bases; J trimming: 3 bases; junction bases outside the gene matches: 4. The CDR3 loop reads CASSSTGGGYEQYF. For the CDR3, the DNA is TGCGCCAGCAGCTCCACAGGGGGCGGCTACGAGCAGTACTTC. The full variable domain, rest sourced from reference TRBV5-1 and TRBJ2-7, is KAGVTQTPRYLIKTRGQQVTLSCSPISGHRSVSWYQQTPGQGLQFLFEYFSETQRNKGNFPGRFSGRQFSNSRSEMNVSTLELGDSALYLCASSSTGGGYEQYFGPGTRLTVT.

The chain carries TRBV14 and TRBJ2-5; maybe TRBD2 (5 bases). The J call may be in error: the DNA end matches TRBJ2-7 better. The CDR3 contains 13 residues. The V gene's germline CDR1 is SGHDN and CDR2 FVKESK. CDR3 region: CASSLGLLYEQYF. The DNA for the CDR3 is TGTGCCAGCAGCCTCGGACTCTTATACGAGCAGTACTTC.

This clone showed up just a few times. This chain links TRBV27 with TRBJ1-2, with a weak D call TRBD1 (6 bases). V was pared by 7 bases and J by 6 bases, with 18 bases between. This CDR3 has 14 amino acids. Germline CDR1 MNHEY, CDR2 SMNVEV (reference sequence). The CDR3 DNA reads as TGTGCCAGCAAGCTGCTAACAGGGTTGAATGGCTACACCTTC. It codes for CASKLLTGLNGYTF.

The chain employs TRBV19 and TRBJ2-5; D possibly corresponds to TRBD1 (7 bases). From germline, CDR1 is LNHDA and CDR2 SQIVND (reference sequence). CDR3 size: 15 residues. Trimming stripped 5 bases from V and 1 base from J, with 14 bases between. The CDR3 bases are TGTGCCAGTAGTGGCTCCAGGGGGGCCCAAGAGACCCAGTACTTC. The encoded protein is CASSGSRGAQETQYF. Filled out from reference TRBV19 and TRBJ2-5, the complete variable domain reads DGGITQSPKYLFRKEGQNVTLSCEQNLNHDAMYWYRQDPGQGLRLIYYSQIVNDFQKGDIAEGYSVSREKKESFPLTVTSAQKNPTAFYLCASSGSRGAQETQYFGPGTRLLVL.

The chain combines TRBV20-1 with TRBJ2-7; D ambiguous. The CDR3 has 10 amino acids. Looked up from germline, CDR1 is DFQATT and CDR2 is SNEGSKA (reference sequence). The CDR3 bases are TGCAGCCCCAAGAACTACGAGCAGTACTTC. The encoded protein is CSPKNYEQYF.

The chain is built from TRBV27 and TRBJ1-5; perhaps TRBD1 as D (6 bases). Trimming cost V 5 bases and J 1 base, with 12 bases left between them. Germline loops: CDR1 MNHEY, CDR2 SMNVEV (reference sequence). The CDR3 loop spans 15 amino acids. The CDR3, as DNA: TGTGCCAGCAGTCTATTCAGGGGAAGCAATCAGCCCCAGCATTTT. Its translation is CASSLFRGSNQPQHF.

The chain joins TRBV5-4 to TRBJ2-5, with D possibly matching TRBD2 (6 bases). CDR1 is SGHNT and CDR2 is YYREEE in the germline V gene (reference sequence). This CDR3 contains 14 residues. Trimming removed 4 bases from V and 5 bases from J, with 15 bases in between. For the CDR3, the DNA is TGTGCCAGCAGCCCCGGGACTGCCTTGGAGACCCAGTACTTC. Its protein product is CASSPGTALETQYF.

The chain has TRBV10-3 and TRBJ2-5, with TRBD1 matching 7 bases. CDR3 length: 12 amino acids. J lost 3 bases, V lost 6 bases, and 1 base had no gene match. The germline V gene encodes CDR1 ENHRY and CDR2 SYGVKD. This CDR3 is CAIRGQKETQYF. The CDR3 coding sequence is TGTGCCATCAGGGGACAGAAAGAGACCCAGTACTTC.

The chain carries TRBV7-9 and TRBJ1-1; D gene unclear. V lost 5 bases, J lost 0 bases, and 13 bases lay in between. From germline, CDR1 is SEHNR and CDR2 FQNEAQ (reference sequence). The CDR3 consists of 15 residues. Here the CDR3 reads CASSPPSVLNTEAFF. The CDR3 DNA follows: TGTGCCAGCAGCCCCCCATCGGTTCTGAACACTGAAGCTTTCTTT.

The chain uses TRBV28 and TRBJ2-1; 9 nucleotides match TRBD2. The CDR3 consists of 15 residues. V trimming: 3 bases; J trimming: 6 bases; junction bases outside the gene matches: 6. CDR1 MDHEN and CDR2 SYDVKM come from the germline V gene. The CDR3 DNA follows: TGTGCCAGCAGTTTGTGGGCTAGCGGGACCAATGAGCAGTTCTTC. It is translated as CASSLWASGTNEQFF. The complete variable domain, with remaining parts taken from reference TRBV28 and TRBJ2-1, reads DVKVTQSSRYLVKRTGEKVFLECVQDMDHENMFWYRQDPGLGLRLIYFSYDVKMKEKGDIPEGYSVSREKKERFSLILESASTNQTSMYLCASSLWASGTNEQFFGPGTRLTVL.

This chain joins TRBV6-1 and TRBJ1-2; 8 bases are a match to TRBD1. Trimming removed 4 bases from V and 0 bases from J; junction bases left unmatched: 10. Germline loops: CDR1 MNHNS, CDR2 SASEGT. The CDR3 sequence is 17 residues long. CDR3 bases: TGTGCCAGCAGTGGCCTCCGGGACAGGCTAGCTAACTATGGCTACACCTTC. It specifies CASSGLRDRLANYGYTF.

This clone was recorded only once. The V gene is TRBV5-6, the J gene TRBJ2-1; D call uncertain. Germline V lookup: CDR1 SGHDT, CDR2 YYEEEE. Trimming took off 2 bases at V and 10 bases at J, with 7 bases between the two ends. The CDR3 is made up of 11 amino acids. The CDR3, as DNA: TGTGCCAGCAGCTTCACGGAGGAGCAGTTCTTC. Translating gives CASSFTEEQFF.

The chain couples TRBV4-1 to TRBJ1-5, with TRBD1 identical over 7 bases. The CDR3 extends over 15 amino acids. Unmatched junction bases numbered 5, after V lost 3 bases and J lost 3 bases. The germline CDR1 and CDR2 sequences are MGHRA and YSYEKL. The CDR3 nucleotides are TGCGCCAGCAGCCAGCCCGGGACAGTCAATCAGCCCCAGCATTTT. It codes for CASSQPGTVNQPQHF.

The chain has TRBV28 and TRBJ1-5, with 8 nucleotides matching TRBD1. The V gene end was trimmed by 7 bases and the J gene end by 2 bases; junction bases not matched to a gene: 10. The CDR3 has 16 residues. CDR1 MDHEN and CDR2 SYDVKM come from the germline V gene. The chain's CDR3 is CASTSRTGKGNQPQHF. The CDR3 DNA follows: TGTGCCAGCACCTCCCGGACAGGGAAGGGCAATCAGCCCCAGCATTTT.

The chain uses TRBV4-3 and TRBJ2-4; the D is unclear. The ends were cut back, 3 bases at V and 9 bases at J, with 15 bases in the middle. The germline V gene encodes CDR1 LGHNA and CDR2 YSLEER. The CDR3 has 14 residues. DNA for the CDR3: TGCGCCAGCAGCCAGAATCCGGGCCCCCCCATTCAGTACTTC. Residues: CASSQNPGPPIQYF.

The rearrangement uses TRBV4-3 and TRBJ2-1; TRBD2 matches at 9 bases. V gave up 3 bases and J gave up 2 bases; unmatched junction bases: 14. Germline loops: CDR1 LGHNA, CDR2 YSLEER. This CDR3 has 19 amino acids. CDR3 sequence: CASSQRERYSSGTYNEQFF. CDR3 bases: TGCGCCAGCAGCCAGAGGGAGAGATATTCTAGCGGGACCTACAATGAGCAGTTCTTC.